A selection of T cell receptor beta chains follows, all from one sample in a study of cytomegalovirus exposure and HLA in healthy donors. The protocol was immunoSEQ multiplex PCR, while the TCRdb copy is restricted to in-frame clones and leaves out a portion. The sample shows fewer than 60,000 clones, roughly 87% of them seen only once. The sequencing sample was made of PBMCs. These receptors were obtained from a woman between 18 and 30 years old in good health and CMV-seronegative. The CDR3 runs from the conserved cysteine through the conserved F or W. A D gene is named only where the DNA matches it firmly. Part of the rows lack a size; the others show once, few, many or a class for expanded clones.

TRBJ2-2 . . TRBV7-9 TGTGCCAGCAGCCGAGACCATGGACTATATAAGACCGGGGAGCTGTTTTTT CASSRDHGLYKTGELFF
TRBJ1-1 . . TRBV4-1 TGCGCCAGCGCCTACAGGGTGGGAGCTGAAGCTTTCTTT CASAYRVGAEAFF
TRBJ1-6 . . TRBV2 TGTGCCAGCATGGGGAGTCAGCTCAGTTCTGGGGATAATTCACCCCTCCACTTT CASMGSQLSSGDNSPLHF
TRBJ2-1 . . TRBV10-3 TGTGCCATCGGGGGGAGCAGCTCCTACAATGAGCAGTTCTTC CAIGGSSSYNEQFF
TRBJ2-3 . TRBD2 TRBV9 TGTGCCAGCAGCGGGAGCGGGAGCACCACAGATACGCAGTATTTT CASSGSGSTTDTQYF
TRBJ2-6 . . TRBV7-9 TGTGCCAGCAGCCTCAGGGATACTGGGGCCAACGTCCTGACTTTC CASSLRDTGANVLTF
TRBJ2-2 . . TRBV9 TGTGCCAGCAACGTCGACAGTAGGAACACCGGGGAGCTGTTTTTT CASNVDSRNTGELFF
TRBJ1-1 . . TRBV5-5 TGTGCCAGCAGCTTGTATTACAGCACGAAGAACACTGAAGCTTTCTTT CASSLYYSTKNTEAFF
TRBJ2-7 . TRBD1 TRBV7-3 TGTGCCAGCAGCTTAACGGACAGGGTCGAGCAGTACTTC CASSLTDRVEQYF
TRBJ2-2 . . TRBV5-1 TGCGCCAGCAGCACGACCGGAGGGACCGGGGAGCTGTTTTTT CASSTTGGTGELFF
TRBJ2-1 . TRBD1 TRBV6-5 TGTGCCACACAAAGGGGGCTTTCCTACAATGAGCAGTTCTTC CATQRGLSYNEQFF
TRBJ2-3 . TRBD1 TRBV6-1 TGTGCCAGCAGTGGACAGGGGGCAGGGAGGGCAGATACGCAGTATTTT CASSGQGAGRADTQYF
TRBJ1-6 . TRBD1 TRBV18 TGTGCCAGCTCGCCGGACAGGGTTGGGCCGGGATCACCCCTCCACTTT CASSPDRVGPGSPLHF
TRBJ2-5 . TRBD2 TRBV30 TGTGCCTGGAGTGTAAACGGGGGGGCCACGGAGACCCAGTACTTC CAWSVNGGATETQYF
TRBJ1-5 . TRBD1 TRBV6-1 TGTGCCAGCAGTAAGACAGGGGGCGAACAGCCCCAGCATTTT CASSKTGGEQPQHF
TRBJ2-3 once TRBD1 TRBV2 TGTGCCAGCAGGAAAACAGGGGGCCCAGATACGCAGTATTTT CASRKTGGPDTQYF
TRBJ2-7 . TRBD2 TRBV27 TGTGCCAGCTTTAAAACCGGGACTAGCGGGAGGGCCGTATACGAGCAGTACTTC CASFKTGTSGRAVYEQYF
TRBJ1-5 . TRBD1 TRBV29-1 TGCAGCGTTGAGGAGACAGGGGGTGGGCCCCAGCATTTT CSVEETGGGPQHF
TRBJ2-7 . TRBD1 TRBV29-1 TGCAGCGTTGAATTCCAGGGGGAGTATGACGAGCAGTACTTC CSVEFQGEYDEQYF
TRBJ2-1 . TRBD1 TRBV7-6 TGTGCCAGCAGCTTAAGAGGACAGGGGCCTTACTCCTACAATGAGCAGTTCTTC CASSLRGQGPYSYNEQFF
TRBJ2-3 . TRBD2 TRBV6-5 TGTGCCAGCAGCCCCGGACTAGGGCAGACGGATACGCAGTATTTT CASSPGLGQTDTQYF
TRBJ2-2 . TRBD1 TRBV10-3 TGTGCCATCAGTGGGCGTTCCGGACAGGGGAAGACCGGGGAGCTGTTTTTT CAISGRSGQGKTGELFF
TRBJ1-1 once TRBD1 TRBV28 TGTGCCAGCAGTTTATATCAGGGGGCGGCCACTGAAGCTTTCTTT CASSLYQGAATEAFF
TRBJ2-7 . TRBD1 TRBV7-6 TGTGCCAGCAGCCCCGCACAGGGGGTCGACGAGCAGTACTTC CASSPAQGVDEQYF
TRBJ1-2 few TRBD1 TRBV7-2 TGTGCCAGCAGCTTTACAGGGGTGGGCTACACCTTC CASSFTGVGYTF
TRBJ2-7 . TRBD1 TRBV11-2 TGTGCCAGCAGCCCCCAGGGGGCCTCCTACGAGCAGTACTTC CASSPQGASYEQYF
TRBJ2-2 . . TRBV25-1 TGTGCCAGCACTGCGGGCGGGGAGCTGTTTTTT CASTAGGELFF
TRBJ1-2 . TRBD1 TRBV7-6 TGTGCCAGCAGCTCCCCGGACAGGGGGATCTATGGCTACACCTTC CASSSPDRGIYGYTF
TRBJ2-7 . TRBD2 TRBV4-2 TGTGCCAGCAGCCAGATTGGGACTAGCGGGGCCTACGAGCAGTACTTC CASSQIGTSGAYEQYF
TRBJ2-7 . TRBD2 TRBV4-3 TGCGCCAGCAGCCAAGACTCGGGAGGGGTTGCCTACGAGCAGTACTTC CASSQDSGGVAYEQYF
TRBJ2-3 . . TRBV5-5 TGTGCCAGCAGCTTGGAACCCCGGAGGGGCGCAGATACGCAGTATTTT CASSLEPRRGADTQYF
TRBJ2-2 . TRBD1 TRBV4-3 TGCGCCAGCAACCAGGGCACAGGGGTGAACACCGGGGAGCTGTTTTTT CASNQGTGVNTGELFF
TRBJ2-3 . TRBD2 TRBV5-6 TGTGCCAGCAGCTTGGGGGACTACAGCACAGATACGCAGTATTTT CASSLGDYSTDTQYF
TRBJ1-2 . . TRBV6-1 TGTGCCAGCAGCGTTGAAGCAGGGAACTATGGCTACACCTTC CASSVEAGNYGYTF
TRBJ2-5 . TRBD2 TRBV5-5 TGTGCCAGCAGCTTCGGGGGAGGGCCGGGAGAGACCCAGTACTTC CASSFGGGPGETQYF
TRBJ2-1 . TRBD2 TRBV4-2 TGTGCCAGCAGCCAAGATACCGCGGGGGGGCTCTTGCAGTTCTTC CASSQDTAGGLLQFF
TRBJ1-4 . . TRBV29-1 TGCAGCGTTGATCCTACCCCGGGGAATTGGACTGTTTTT CSVDPTPGNWTVF
TRBJ2-3 . . TRBV5-1 TGCGCCAGCAGCTTGGGGATCGGGAGTTCGGATACGCAGTATTTT CASSLGIGSSDTQYF
TRBJ2-1 . . TRBV28 TGTGCCAGCAGCTCTTTCCCGTACAATGAGCAGTTCTTC CASSSFPYNEQFF
TRBJ2-7 . . TRBV7-2 TGTGCCAGCAGCTTAGGACAGGCCAACTACGAGCAGTACTTC CASSLGQANYEQYF
TRBJ2-7 . TRBD2 TRBV5-4 TGTGCCAGCAGCCTTACCGGGACTAGCGTCAACGAGCAGTACTTC CASSLTGTSVNEQYF
TRBJ1-5 few . TRBV18 TGTGCCAGCTCACCCGGAGGGAATCAGCCCCAGCATTTT CASSPGGNQPQHF